Shown below are 24 T cell receptor beta chains from a single sample sequenced in a study of blood T cell repertoires in COVID-19. Here immunoSEQ multiplex PCR was the method, and the copy in TCRdb shows in-frame clones only, minus some. The sample holds some 200,000 clones, just over 85% seen once. Sequencing was performed on peripheral blood. The source is a man older than 75 with acute or convalescent COVID-19.

This sequence joins TRBV5-1 and TRBJ2-5; TRBD2 is a possible D gene (5 bases). This CDR3 has 16 amino acids. Trimming removed 0 bases from V and 0 bases from J, with 12 bases in between. The germline CDR1 and CDR2 sequences are SGHRS and YFSETQ. The DNA of the CDR3 is TGCGCCAGCAGCTTGGATGTGGGAGCATACCAAGAGACCCAGTACTTC. Amino acid sequence: CASSLDVGAYQETQYF.

This clone showed up just once. The chain combines TRBV7-9 with TRBJ1-4, with 9 positions matching TRBD1. CDR3 length equals 14 residues. Unmatched junction bases numbered 6, after V lost 5 bases and J lost 8 bases. Germline lookup yields CDR1 SEHNR and CDR2 FQNEAQ (reference sequence). The DNA of the CDR3 is TGTGCCAGCAGCCCACAGGGGGCAGGGGAAAAACTGTTTTTT. Translation gives CASSPQGAGEKLFF.

J is TRBJ2-2 and V is TRBV5-1; 12 nucleotides align to TRBD2. Trimming took 1 base from V and 6 from J; bases not matched to a gene: 10. Germline V gene sequence: CDR1 SGHRS, CDR2 YFSETQ. This CDR3 spans 18 amino acids. The CDR3 DNA reads as TGCGCCAGCAGCTTGTATACCCGACTAGCGGGAGCCCCCGGGGAGCTGTTTTTT. Translated: CASSLYTRLAGAPGELFF.

This clone was seen more than once but under ten times. The chain has TRBV28 and TRBJ2-2, with 9 bases lining up with TRBD1. CDR1 MDHEN and CDR2 SYDVKM come from the germline V gene. Losses at the gene ends were 5 bases for V and 14 bases for J; bases not matched to a gene: 6. This CDR3 is 12 amino acids long. The CDR3 spells CASSLATGGLFF. CDR3 coding DNA: TGTGCCAGCAGTCTTGCAACAGGGGGCCTGTTTTTT.

The V gene is TRBV10-3, the J gene TRBJ1-1; perhaps TRBD1 as D (5 bases). Germline CDR1 is ENHRY and CDR2 is SYGVKD. The V end lost 10 bases, the J end lost 11 bases, and 17 bases lay between the germline ends. This CDR3 comprises 11 residues. CDR3 DNA sequence: TGTGCCACTTCCGGGGGGGGAGTGGCTTTCTTT. Translation gives CATSGGGVAFF.

This CDR3 is CASSYPLDEQYF. The CDR3 region has the DNA TGTGCCAGCAGTTACCCTCTCGACGAGCAGTACTTC. The gene calls are TRBV6-6 and TRBJ2-7; D remains ambiguous. CDR1 is MNHNY and CDR2 is SVGAGI in the germline V gene (reference sequence). Trimming removed 2 bases from V and 5 bases from J, with 7 bases in between. There are 12 residues in the CDR3.

J is TRBJ1-5 and V is TRBV12-3 or TRBV12-4, with TRBD1 matching 9 bases. The CDR3 covers 13 residues. V lost 5 bases to trimming and J lost 6 bases; unmatched junction nucleotides: 2. The CDR3 protein is CASSTGGSQPQHF. The CDR3 coding sequence is TGTGCCAGCAGTACAGGGGGCAGTCAGCCCCAGCATTTT.

The rearrangement joins TRBV5-6 to TRBJ1-6; maybe TRBD1 (5 bases). The V end was cut by 1 base, the J end by 0 bases, with 5 bases between. The CDR3 totals 15 residues. Germline V gives CDR1 SGHDT, CDR2 YYEEEE. The CDR3 here is CASSLRGSYNSPLHF. The CDR3 DNA sequence: TGTGCCAGCAGCTTGAGGGGCTCCTATAATTCACCCCTCCACTTT.

The chain has TRBV27 and TRBJ2-7; D may be TRBD2 (5 bases). V was pared by 9 bases and J by 3 bases, with 15 bases between. The CDR3 extends over 13 amino acids. CDR1 is MNHEY, CDR2 SMNVEV, per germline (reference sequence). CDR3 region: CASSKSGGYEQYF. For the CDR3, the DNA is TGTGCCAGTTCGAAAAGCGGAGGCTACGAGCAGTACTTC.

This chain joins TRBV29-1 and TRBJ1-1, with D uncertain. The CDR3 covers 10 residues. Germline CDR1 reads SQVTM; CDR2 reads ANQGSEA. The V gene lost 4 bases and the J gene lost 7 bases, with 7 bases spanning the gap. The CDR3 DNA follows: TGCAGCGTTGTAGCCTATGAAGCTTTCTTT. Residues: CSVVAYEAFF.

The genes are TRBV30 and TRBJ2-2; D is perhaps TRBD1 (5 bases). This CDR3 spans 13 amino acids. Between the trimmed V and J ends, which lost 4 bases and 4 bases, there was a span of 10 bases. The germline V gene has CDR1 GTSNPN and CDR2 SVGIG (reference sequence). This CDR3 reads CAWNGQGTGELFF. The CDR3 nucleotides are TGTGCCTGGAATGGGCAGGGCACCGGGGAGCTGTTTTTT.

The J gene is TRBJ2-6, the V gene TRBV13; 9 bases agree with TRBD1. J gave up 2 bases and V 5 bases, and 7 bases lay outside the gene matches. The CDR3 consists of 17 residues. The germline CDR1 and CDR2 sequences are PRHDT and FYEKMQ (reference sequence). For the CDR3, the DNA is TGTGCCAGCAGCCCGTCGACAGGGGGGACTGGGGCCAACGTCCTGACTTTC. Its translation is CASSPSTGGTGANVLTF.

The chain links TRBV6-2 or TRBV6-3 to TRBJ1-2; D is undetermined. Germline V gene lookup returns CDR1 MNHEY and CDR2 SVGEGT. CDR3 length: 19 amino acids. Deletions cut 0 bases from V and 3 bases from J, with 23 bases between. The CDR3 protein is CASSYSNLGGLSRDYGYTF. DNA of the CDR3: TGTGCCAGCAGTTACTCGAATTTGGGAGGATTAAGTCGTGACTATGGCTACACCTTC.

The rearrangement links TRBV7-9 to TRBJ2-1, with 9 bases matching TRBD1. Germline V gives CDR1 SEHNR, CDR2 FQNEAQ (reference sequence). J was trimmed by 14 bases and V by 5 bases; bases with no gene match: 7. The CDR3 has 12 amino acids. The CDR3 bases are TGTGCCAGCAGCGAACAGGGGGCAAGGGAGTTCTTC. This encodes CASSEQGAREFF.

The chain uses TRBV4-1 and TRBJ1-5, with 8 positions matching TRBD1. The CDR3 sequence is 15 residues long. J gave up 12 bases and V 3 bases, and 13 bases lay outside the gene matches. The germline CDR1 and CDR2 sequences are MGHRA and YSYEKL. CDR3 residues: CASSQTQGAPFVQHF. CDR3 DNA sequence: TGCGCCAGCAGCCAGACGCAGGGGGCTCCATTTGTCCAGCATTTT.

This sequence joins TRBV28 and TRBJ1-1, with a tentative D call TRBD1 (5 bases). Germline assignment: CDR1 MDHEN and CDR2 SYDVKM. CDR3 length: 12 amino acids. V was shortened by 2 bases and J by 10 bases, with 11 bases between the two germline ends. The CDR3: CASSLRGRGAFF. The CDR3 DNA reads as TGTGCCAGCAGTTTACGGGGGAGGGGAGCTTTCTTT.

The chain recombines TRBV5-5 with TRBJ2-3; D not certain. CDR1 is SGHKS and CDR2 is YYEKEE in the germline V gene (reference sequence). CDR3 size: 14 residues. Trimming left V 4 bases short and J 0 bases short, with 9 bases between. In DNA, the CDR3 is TGTGCCAGCAGCCTCGGTTCTAGCACAGATACGCAGTATTTT. It encodes CASSLGSSTDTQYF.

This clone was seen only a few times. The chain uses TRBV2 and TRBJ2-6, with 8 bases identical to TRBD1. Germline V gene lookup returns CDR1 SNHLY and CDR2 FYNNEI. The CDR3 covers 15 residues. The trim removed 6 bases at V and 1 base at J, leaving 2 bases unmatched. CDR3 sequence (DNA): TGTGCCAGCAGGGACAGGGTTTCTGGGGCCAACGTCCTGACTTTC. Residues: CASRDRVSGANVLTF.

This clone was seen a handful of times. V gene TRBV6-2 or TRBV6-3 combines with J gene TRBJ2-5; D ambiguous. The germline V and J ends were trimmed by 2 bases and 0 bases, with 7 bases remaining between them. Germline assignment: CDR1 MNHEY and CDR2 SVGEGT. The CDR3 sequence is 14 residues long. CDR3 coding DNA: TGTGCCAGCAGTTACGCTAGTGACCAAGAGACCCAGTACTTC. This translates into CASSYASDQETQYF.

This chain uses TRBV9 with TRBJ2-2, with D perhaps TRBD2 (5 bases). V was clipped by 4 bases and J by 6 bases, with 19 bases between them. The germline CDR1 and CDR2 sequences are SGDLS and YYNGEE. The CDR3 is made up of 16 amino acids. This chain's CDR3 is CASSMRADSTPGELFF. The CDR3 nucleotides are TGTGCCAGCAGCATGAGAGCGGACTCGACACCCGGGGAGCTGTTTTTT. The variable domain in full, with the rest retrieved from reference TRBV9 and TRBJ2-2, is DSGVTQTPKHLITATGQRVTLRCSPRSGDLSVYWYQQSLDQGLQFLIQYYNGEERAKGNILERFSAQQFPDLHSELNLSSLELGDSALYFCASSMRADSTPGELFFGEGSRLTVL.

CDR3 protein: CASSSQMNTEAFF. Here the CDR3 DNA reads TGTGCCAGCAGCTCCCAGATGAACACTGAAGCTTTCTTT. The chain couples TRBV11-3 to TRBJ1-1, with D uncertain. CDR1 SGHNT and CDR2 YENEEA come from the germline V gene. The CDR3 is 13 residues long. V was clipped by 4 bases and J by 0 bases, with 6 bases between them.

The V and J genes are TRBV9 and TRBJ2-2, with a possible D match to TRBD2 (6 bases). CDR3 length: 16 residues. The germline CDR1 and CDR2 sequences are SGDLS and YYNGEE. Trimming took off 0 bases at V and 2 bases at J, with 11 bases between the two ends. This CDR3 is CASSVVGGLNTGELFF. The CDR3 DNA reads TGTGCCAGCAGCGTAGTTGGGGGGTTAAACACCGGGGAGCTGTTTTTT.

This clone was picked up a small number of times. This sequence joins TRBV5-1 and TRBJ1-4; the D is unclear. There are 15 residues in the CDR3. CDR1 and CDR2 from the germline V gene are SGHRS and YFSETQ. The ends were cut back, 4 bases at V and 6 bases at J, with 16 bases in the middle. Written as DNA, the CDR3 is TGCGCCAGCAGCCCCCGTCCTCTTCTCTATGAAAAACTGTTTTTT. It yields the protein CASSPRPLLYEKLFF.

J is TRBJ1-6 and V is TRBV23-1; perhaps TRBD1 as D (6 bases). TRBV23-1 is sorted into the ORF group, with uncertain function. This CDR3 comprises 17 residues. V gave up 6 bases and J gave up 0 bases, with 15 bases separating them. The CDR3 bases are TGCGCCAGCAGAAAAACTACAGGGAGCTCCTATAATTCACCCCTCCACTTT. This codes for CASRKTTGSSYNSPLHF.